Below, 32 T cell receptor beta chains from the same sample are listed, as sequenced in a study of T cells and Merkel cell carcinoma outcomes. Using immunoSEQ multiplex PCR, the repertoire was profiled, and TCRdb retains in-frame clones only, with some absent. The repertoire includes 9,500 to 15,000 clones, just under 97% of them detected once, and roughly 1% sits in the top ten. Sequenced sample: tumor tissue from Merkel cell carcinoma. These receptors originate from a human donor with Merkel cell carcinoma.

This clone was observed a single time. The gene calls are TRBV10-3 and TRBJ2-6; a weak D match, TRBD1 (5 bases). CDR1 is ENHRY and CDR2 is SYGVKD in the germline V gene. The V end lost 3 bases, the J end lost 4 bases, and 10 bases lay between the germline ends. The CDR3 loop spans 15 amino acids. CDR3 coding DNA: TGTGCCATCAGTGATCAGGGTTCCGGGGCCAACGTCCTGACTTTC. It is translated as CAISDQGSGANVLTF.

This rearrangement joins TRBV19 to TRBJ2-3; D uncertain. Germline V CDR1 and CDR2: LNHDA, SQIVND (reference sequence). CDR3 length: 16 amino acids. V was pared by 0 bases and J by 0 bases, with 10 bases between. The CDR3 DNA reads TGTGCCAGTAGTATAGATCGATCCTACAGCACAGATACGCAGTATTTT. It encodes CASSIDRSYSTDTQYF.

This chain connects TRBV18 to TRBJ2-7, with D uncertain. Per germline, CDR1 KGHSH and CDR2 LQKENI. The germline V and J ends were trimmed by 2 bases and 0 bases, with 8 bases remaining between them. The CDR3 consists of 14 residues. The CDR3 DNA reads as TGTGCCAGCTCACCATCGACTGACTCCTACGAGCAGTACTTC. Amino acids: CASSPSTDSYEQYF.

The chain has TRBV28 and TRBJ1-3; D gene unclear. Trimming cost V 2 bases and J 4 bases, with 12 bases left between them. The CDR3 loop spans 15 amino acids. Germline V gene lookup returns CDR1 MDHEN and CDR2 SYDVKM. The CDR3 sequence is CASSLRSPLGNTIYF. Written as DNA, the CDR3 is TGTGCCAGCAGTTTAAGGTCACCCCTGGGAAACACCATATATTTT. Full variable domain (remainder filled in from reference TRBV28 and TRBJ1-3): DVKVTQSSRYLVKRTGEKVFLECVQDMDHENMFWYRQDPGLGLRLIYFSYDVKMKEKGDIPEGYSVSREKKERFSLILESASTNQTSMYLCASSLRSPLGNTIYFGEGSWLTVV.

J is TRBJ1-2 and V is TRBV28; 8 nucleotides agree with TRBD1. The ends lost 8 bases at V and 6 bases at J; junction bases unmatched: 14. This CDR3 comprises 15 residues. Per germline, CDR1 MDHEN and CDR2 SYDVKM. CDR3 DNA sequence: TGTGCCAGCGTCCCACGACAGGGGTGGGTAAATGGCTACACCTTC. This gives the protein CASVPRQGWVNGYTF.

In the case of this clone: One junction end does not reproduce the germline sequence, and a read error may be involved. The chain joins TRBV29-1 to TRBJ2-5; 8 nucleotides agree with TRBD1. The CDR3 has 13 residues. Germline values: CDR1 SQVTM, CDR2 ANQGSEA. The DNA for the CDR3 is TGCAGCGTGGAAGGACAGGGCCCCGAGACCCAGTACTTC. It translates to CSVEGQGPETQYF.

The CDR3 sequence is CASSFSSSYNEQFF. The CDR3 DNA reads as TGTGCCAGCAGCTTCTCTAGCTCCTACAATGAGCAGTTCTTC. The chain recombines TRBV7-3 with TRBJ2-1; no clear D. The CDR3 loop spans 14 amino acids. V lost 3 bases and J lost 0, with 6 bases in between. The germline V gene encodes CDR1 SGHTA and CDR2 FQGTGA.

This clone was seen just once. The chain carries TRBV27 and TRBJ2-3; 10 bases are a match to TRBD1. The CDR3 consists of 16 residues. After removal of 6 bases from V and 0 bases from J, the junction contained 6 bases not matched to a gene. Looked up from germline, CDR1 is MNHEY and CDR2 is SMNVEV (reference sequence). The CDR3 region is CASSRRDRGSTDTQYF. The CDR3 region has the DNA TGTGCCAGCAGCCGCCGGGACAGGGGAAGCACAGATACGCAGTATTTT.

The chain couples TRBV7-3 to TRBJ2-1, with D possibly being TRBD1 (7 bases). This CDR3 contains 17 residues. Germline V gives CDR1 SGHTA, CDR2 FQGTGA. The V gene lost 7 bases and the J gene lost 3 bases, with 22 bases spanning the gap. The CDR3 DNA follows: TGTGCCAGCATCGTCCAGGCAGGGGGGCTCTTCTACAATGAGCAGTTCTTC. Its translation: CASIVQAGGLFYNEQFF.

The chain combines TRBV28 with TRBJ2-3, with D possibly matching TRBD2 (5 bases). The CDR3 contains 13 residues. The germline gives CDR1 MDHEN, CDR2 SYDVKM. V shed 6 bases and J shed 3 bases, with 10 bases lying between them. The CDR3 sequence is CASRRGRTDTQYF. DNA for the CDR3: TGTGCCAGCAGACGGGGAAGGACAGATACGCAGTATTTT.

The rearrangement joins TRBV7-2 to TRBJ1-2; 7 nucleotides agree with TRBD1. Trimming cost V 3 bases and J 8 bases; bases outside gene matches: 18. The CDR3 has 17 amino acids. The germline CDR1 and CDR2 sequences are SGHTA and FQGNSA. CDR3 nucleotides: TGTGCCAGCAGCTTCTTCCTCGGGACAGCCGGGGACAGCGGCTACACCTTC. Its protein is CASSFFLGTAGDSGYTF.

The genes are TRBV7-9 and TRBJ2-7, with 15 bases lining up with TRBD2. Germline loops: CDR1 SEHNR, CDR2 FQNEAQ (reference sequence). After removal of 5 bases from V and 4 bases from J, the junction contained 9 bases not matched to a gene. CDR3 length: 17 residues. Here the CDR3 reads CASSPGTSGRYTYEQYF. The CDR3 DNA follows: TGTGCCAGCAGCCCCGGGACTAGCGGGAGGTATACTTACGAGCAGTACTTC.

In regard to this clone: A read error may produce the germline difference seen at one junction end. This chain uses TRBV7-9 with TRBJ2-3, with D possibly matching TRBD1 (5 bases). The CDR3 sequence is 15 residues long. CDR1 SEHNR and CDR2 FQNEAQ come from the germline V gene (reference sequence). For the CDR3, the DNA is TGTGCCAGCAGCGTAGCAAGGGGCTACACAGATACGCAGTATTTT. Protein product: CASSVARGYTDTQYF. Full variable domain (remainder filled in from reference TRBV7-9 and TRBJ2-3): DTGVSQNPRHKITKRGQNVTFRCDPISEHNRLYWYRQTLGQGPEFLTYFQNEAQLEKSRLLSDRFSAERPKGSFSTLEIQRTEQGDSAMYLCASSVARGYTDTQYFGPGTRLTVL.

The chain links TRBV28 to TRBJ1-1; tentatively, D is TRBD1 (5 bases). The CDR3 length is 12 residues. The V gene lost 8 bases and the J gene lost 3 bases, with 10 bases spanning the gap. The germline V gene has CDR1 MDHEN and CDR2 SYDVKM. The CDR3 loop reads CASGQGYTEAFF. The CDR3 bases are TGTGCCAGCGGTCAGGGATACACTGAAGCTTTCTTT.

J is TRBJ2-7 and V is TRBV11-2; possibly TRBD2 for D (7 bases). V lost 7 bases to trimming and J lost 6 bases, with 16 bases between them. Germline V gives CDR1 SGHAT, CDR2 FQNNGV. CDR3 length: 13 amino acids. The CDR3 spells CASNLGGVGEQYF. CDR3 sequence (DNA): TGTGCCAGCAACCTAGGGGGGGTAGGCGAGCAGTACTTC.

The CDR3: CASSLQGPRTDTQYF. In DNA form, the CDR3 reads TGCGCCAGCAGCTTGCAGGGGCCCCGCACAGATACGCAGTATTTT. The chain is built from TRBV5-1 and TRBJ2-3, with a possible D match to TRBD1 (6 bases). This CDR3 contains 15 residues. Looked up from germline, CDR1 is SGHRS and CDR2 is YFSETQ. The V and J ends lost 1 base and 1 base respectively, with 10 bases between them.

V and J are TRBV19 and TRBJ2-3, with TRBD2 as a possible D gene (6 bases). This CDR3 region has 11 residues. Looked up from germline, CDR1 is LNHDA and CDR2 is SQIVND (reference sequence). V lost 6 bases to trimming and J lost 9 bases, with 10 bases between them. The CDR3 DNA follows: TGTGCCAGTAGGGCTGGGGGGACGCAGTATTTT. Protein sequence: CASRAGGTQYF.

The chain combines TRBV10-3 with TRBJ2-7; D is ambiguous. This CDR3 contains 12 residues. Deletions cut 3 bases from V and 2 bases from J, with 5 bases between. Germline assignment: CDR1 ENHRY and CDR2 SYGVKD. CDR3 in DNA: TGTGCCATCAGTGAACTAACCTACGAGCAGTACTTC. Protein sequence: CAISELTYEQYF.

The chain links TRBV15 to TRBJ2-3; D is perhaps TRBD2 (5 bases). CDR1 and CDR2 from the germline V gene are LNHNV and YYDKDF (reference sequence). The V end was cut by 2 bases, the J end by 2 bases, with 17 bases between. The CDR3 has 17 residues. The CDR3 here is CATSRRSLVDFTDTQYF. For the CDR3, the DNA is TGTGCCACCAGCAGACGATCACTAGTGGATTTCACAGATACGCAGTATTTT.

The chain links TRBV9 to TRBJ1-1; no definite D call. Germline CDR1 is SGDLS and CDR2 is YYNGEE. This CDR3 spans 14 amino acids. The V end was cut by 1 base, the J end by 6 bases, with 13 bases between. CDR3 amino acids: CASSVSPDRPEAFF. The CDR3 nucleotides are TGTGCCAGCAGCGTATCCCCGGATCGGCCTGAAGCTTTCTTT.

This rearrangement joins TRBV5-1 to TRBJ2-3; D remains unclear. The ends were cut back, 0 bases at V and 4 bases at J, with 9 bases in the middle. The germline gives CDR1 SGHRS, CDR2 YFSETQ. CDR3 length equals 14 residues. Here the CDR3 reads CASSLDGDADTQYF. The DNA for the CDR3 is TGCGCCAGCAGCTTGGACGGAGACGCAGATACGCAGTATTTT.

This rearrangement joins TRBV28 to TRBJ1-1; D gene uncertain. Trimming left V 2 bases short and J 1 base short, with 8 bases between. CDR1 is MDHEN and CDR2 is SYDVKM in the germline V gene. CDR3 length: 14 residues. The CDR3 region is CASSLAARNTEAFF. Written as DNA, the CDR3 is TGTGCCAGCAGTTTAGCAGCTCGGAACACTGAAGCTTTCTTT.

The genes are TRBV9 and TRBJ2-3; unclear D gene. Germline assignment: CDR1 SGDLS and CDR2 YYNGEE. Between the trimmed V and J ends, which lost 3 bases and 5 bases, there was a span of 10 bases. The CDR3 runs 13 residues. The CDR3 here is CASSARYRDTQYF. CDR3 sequence (DNA): TGTGCCAGCAGCGCCCGATACAGAGATACGCAGTATTTT.

This clone was detected only once. V gene TRBV29-1 combines with J gene TRBJ1-4; D is possibly TRBD1 (5 bases). The CDR3 has 13 amino acids. Per germline, CDR1 SQVTM and CDR2 ANQGSEA. The germline V and J ends were trimmed by 7 bases and 8 bases, with 17 bases remaining between them. CDR3 in amino acids: CSARGREWEKLFF. Here the CDR3 DNA reads TGCAGCGCGAGGGGCAGGGAGTGGGAAAAACTGTTTTTT.

The chain joins TRBV5-1 to TRBJ1-3; the D is unclear. The CDR3 consists of 18 residues. Deletions cut 0 bases from V and 0 bases from J, with 16 bases between. CDR1 and CDR2 (germline): SGHRS, YFSETQ. In DNA, the CDR3 is TGCGCCAGCAGCTTGGATCCGGGCAGGCTCAACTCTGGAAACACCATATATTTT. Its protein is CASSLDPGRLNSGNTIYF.

The chain couples TRBV15 to TRBJ2-3; possible D gene TRBD1, 6 bases. Looked up from germline, CDR1 is LNHNV and CDR2 is YYDKDF (reference sequence). The V and J ends lost 5 bases and 5 bases respectively, with 29 bases between them. The CDR3 extends over 19 amino acids. The DNA of the CDR3 is TGTGCCACCAGCCCATCCTATAGTACCGGGACAAGGGATGAAGATACGCAGTATTTT. This codes for CATSPSYSTGTRDEDTQYF.

The chain recombines TRBV9 with TRBJ2-1; 12 nucleotides align to TRBD2. The length of the CDR3 is 15 residues. Germline CDR1 is SGDLS and CDR2 is YYNGEE. The V gene end was trimmed by 4 bases and the J gene end by 8 bases; junction bases not matched to a gene: 7. CDR3 protein: CASSRLAGGLDEQFF. CDR3 coding DNA: TGTGCCAGCAGCAGGCTAGCGGGAGGGCTTGATGAGCAGTTCTTC. Full variable domain (rest looked up from reference TRBV9 and TRBJ2-1): DSGVTQTPKHLITATGQRVTLRCSPRSGDLSVYWYQQSLDQGLQFLIQYYNGEERAKGNILERFSAQQFPDLHSELNLSSLELGDSALYFCASSRLAGGLDEQFFGPGTRLTVL.

The CDR3 DNA sequence: TGTGCCAGCAGCTCGACTAGGACAGCCTCCTACAATGAGCAGTTCTTC. This sequence encodes CASSSTRTASYNEQFF. The gene calls are TRBV5-6 and TRBJ2-1; D might be TRBD1 or TRBD2, each matching 6 bases. Trimming took off 3 bases at V and 0 bases at J, with 13 bases between the two ends. The CDR3 is 16 amino acids. Germline lookup yields CDR1 SGHDT and CDR2 YYEEEE.

This rearrangement joins TRBV11-3 to TRBJ1-1; no reliable D call. Trimming cost V 0 bases and J 1 base, with 3 bases left between them. This CDR3 contains 13 residues. Looked up from germline, CDR1 is SGHNT and CDR2 is YENEEA. The CDR3: CASSLEGNTEAFF. CDR3 DNA sequence: TGTGCCAGCAGCTTAGAGGGGAACACTGAAGCTTTCTTT.

The J gene is TRBJ2-7, the V gene TRBV18; D is undetermined. The CDR3 has 12 residues. Trimming took 6 bases from V and 3 from J, leaving 9 bases between them. The germline V gene has CDR1 KGHSH and CDR2 LQKENI. CDR3 in amino acids: CASSQEDYEQYF. The CDR3 DNA reads as TGTGCCAGCTCGCAGGAAGACTACGAGCAGTACTTC.

The genes are TRBV11-2 and TRBJ2-7, with D hard to call. The germline gives CDR1 SGHAT, CDR2 FQNNGV. The CDR3 totals 17 residues. V was cut by 1 base and J by 2 bases, with 18 bases left in between. The CDR3 here is CASSLGISMGSPYEQYF. The CDR3 DNA reads as TGTGCCAGCAGCTTAGGGATTTCCATGGGGTCCCCCTACGAGCAGTACTTC.

The chain links TRBV7-2 to TRBJ2-7, with D perhaps TRBD1 (6 bases). Trimming cost V 3 bases and J 0 bases, with 9 bases left between them. CDR1 and CDR2 (germline): SGHTA, FQGNSA. The CDR3 is made up of 14 amino acids. The DNA for the CDR3 is TGTGCCAGCAGCTTTAGGACAGCCTCCTACGAGCAGTACTTC. This encodes CASSFRTASYEQYF.